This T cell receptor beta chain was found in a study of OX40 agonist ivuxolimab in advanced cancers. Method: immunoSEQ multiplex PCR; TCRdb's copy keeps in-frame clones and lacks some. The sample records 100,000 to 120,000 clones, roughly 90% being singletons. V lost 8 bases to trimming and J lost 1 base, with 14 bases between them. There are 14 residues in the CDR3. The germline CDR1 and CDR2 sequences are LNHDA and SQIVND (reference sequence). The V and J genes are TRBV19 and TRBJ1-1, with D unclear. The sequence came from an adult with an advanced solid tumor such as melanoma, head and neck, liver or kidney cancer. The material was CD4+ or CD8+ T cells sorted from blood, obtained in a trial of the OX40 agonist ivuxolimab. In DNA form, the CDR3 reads TGTGCCAGTGGCACTCAAGTTGAGAACACTGAAGCTTTCTTT. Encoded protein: CASGTQVENTEAFF.